The 29 T cell receptor beta chains below come from one sample, sequenced in a study of T cell responses to AZD1222 COVID-19 vaccine. TCRdb keeps only in-frame clones here, not all; method: immunoSEQ multiplex PCR. The sample has about 93,000 clones, under 90% seen once. This sample comprised peripheral blood, obtained on day 0 of MenACWY control vaccination. These receptors all come from an adult in good health.

The table lists this clone with a count of one. The chain uses TRBV27 and TRBJ1-1; a possible D gene is TRBD1 (5 bases). Trimming left V 3 bases short and J 4 bases short, with 12 bases between. CDR3 length: 14 residues. CDR1 and CDR2 (germline): MNHEY, SMNVEV (reference sequence). Here the CDR3 DNA reads TGTGCCAGCAGTTTCGGGAACGGGGGCACTGAAGCTTTCTTT. Translated: CASSFGNGGTEAFF.

The rearrangement uses TRBV5-8 and TRBJ1-3; D possibly corresponds to TRBD1 (5 bases). V was pared by 2 bases and J by 2 bases, with 11 bases between. In germline, CDR1 is SGHTS, CDR2 YDEGEE. The CDR3 spans 15 residues. CDR3 DNA: TGTGCCAGCAGCTTTTCCAGGGTACCTGGAAACACCATATATTTT. Its protein product is CASSFSRVPGNTIYF.

The count of this clone is one. The chain is built from TRBV4-1 and TRBJ1-2, with a tentative D call TRBD1 (5 bases). Per germline, CDR1 MGHRA and CDR2 YSYEKL. CDR3 length: 15 amino acids. V was clipped by 1 base and J by 6 bases, with 15 bases between them. The CDR3 sequence is CASSQGDPKLDGYTF. Written as DNA, the CDR3 is TGCGCCAGCAGCCAAGGGGACCCGAAGCTGGATGGCTACACCTTC.

The V and J genes are TRBV2 and TRBJ1-5; 7 positions agree with TRBD1. The J segment lost 7 bases and the V segment lost 6 bases, leaving 6 bases of the junction unmatched. Germline V gives CDR1 SNHLY, CDR2 FYNNEI. This CDR3 contains 13 residues. The CDR3 coding sequence is TGTGCCAGCAGAAGACAGGGAATCCAGCCCCAGCATTTT. It encodes CASRRQGIQPQHF.

The rearrangement links TRBV12-3 or TRBV12-4 to TRBJ1-1; TRBD1 matches 7 bases. V was clipped by 5 bases and J by 7 bases; unmatched bases: 7. The CDR3 spans 13 residues. CDR3 nucleotides: TGTGCCAGCAGTATGCCTGGGACAGTTGAAGCTTTCTTT. This translates into CASSMPGTVEAFF.

The V gene is TRBV5-6, the J gene TRBJ2-3, with 8 bases identical to TRBD2. The germline V gene encodes CDR1 SGHDT and CDR2 YYEEEE. The CDR3 consists of 13 residues. Written as DNA, the CDR3 is TGTGCTAGTCTGGCGGGGGGTTCGGATACGCAGTATTTT. This translates into CASLAGGSDTQYF.

This sequence joins TRBV11-2 and TRBJ1-4, with D unclear. Germline CDR1 reads SGHAT; CDR2 reads FQNNGV. V was trimmed by 0 bases and J by 3 bases, leaving 11 bases between them. The CDR3 sequence is 16 residues long. CDR3 loop: CASSLEGSRANEKLFF. CDR3 bases: TGTGCCAGCAGCTTAGAGGGGAGTCGGGCTAATGAAAAACTGTTTTTT.

As DNA, the CDR3 is TGTGCCAGCAGCCCGGGACGCACGGTGGGTGATGAGCAGTTCTTC. Translation: CASSPGRTVGDEQFF. The V and J genes are TRBV5-4 and TRBJ2-1; the D call may be TRBD1 or TRBD2 (5 bases each). CDR1 and CDR2 from the germline V gene are SGHNT and YYREEE (reference sequence). This CDR3 spans 15 amino acids. V was cut by 4 bases and J by 8 bases, with 19 bases left in between.

The chain employs TRBV9 and TRBJ1-1; no clear D. V was cut by 4 bases and J by 1 base, with 11 bases left in between. This CDR3 spans 14 amino acids. Germline CDR1 SGDLS, CDR2 YYNGEE. The CDR3 spells CASSLDGENTEAFF. DNA of the CDR3: TGTGCCAGCAGCCTCGACGGCGAGAACACTGAAGCTTTCTTT.

This rearrangement joins TRBV18 to TRBJ1-2; 7 positions match TRBD1. Germline values: CDR1 KGHSH, CDR2 LQKENI. V dropped 3 bases and J dropped 4; count of bases not matched to a gene: 5. The CDR3 has 14 residues. CDR3 bases: TGTGCCAGCTCACCGGACAGGATACCCTATGGCTACACCTTC. Protein: CASSPDRIPYGYTF.

This chain connects TRBV6-6 to TRBJ1-2; 10 nucleotides agree with TRBD1. Germline lookup yields CDR1 MNHNY and CDR2 SVGAGI (reference sequence). V gave up 5 bases and J gave up 7 bases; unmatched junction bases: 4. This CDR3 contains 13 residues. CDR3 DNA sequence: TGTGCCAGCAGTCCGGGACAGGGGCCTGGCTACACCTTC. Its translation is CASSPGQGPGYTF.

The J gene is TRBJ2-5, the V gene TRBV15; 12 bases agree with TRBD1. Germline loops: CDR1 LNHNV, CDR2 YYDKDF (reference sequence). CDR3 length: 16 residues. J gave up 4 bases and V 1 base, and 4 bases lay outside the gene matches. The CDR3 loop is CATSRGDRGQAETQYF. CDR3 sequence (DNA): TGTGCCACCAGCAGAGGGGACAGGGGGCAGGCAGAGACCCAGTACTTC.

The chain couples TRBV4-3 to TRBJ1-3, with D possibly being TRBD1 (6 bases). The V end lost 4 bases, the J end lost 0 bases, and 10 bases lay between the germline ends. This CDR3 comprises 15 residues. CDR1 is LGHNA, CDR2 YSLEER, per germline. The CDR3 region has the DNA TGCGCCAGCAGCCCGGACAGCTCCTCTGGAAACACCATATATTTT. Protein product: CASSPDSSSGNTIYF.

The J gene is TRBJ1-1, the V gene TRBV30, with D hard to call. The germline gives CDR1 GTSNPN, CDR2 SVGIG (reference sequence). The CDR3 loop spans 15 amino acids. V gave up 0 bases and J gave up 0 bases, with 11 bases separating them. CDR3 coding DNA: TGTGCCTGGAGTGTACTTGGGAACATGAACACTGAAGCTTTCTTT. Protein: CAWSVLGNMNTEAFF. The full variable domain, in which reference TRBV30 and TRBJ1-1 provide the parts outside the CDR3, is SQTIHQWPATLVQPVGSPLSLECTVEGTSNPNLYWYRQAAGRGLQLLFYSVGIGQISSEVPQNLSASRPQDRQFILSSKKLLLSDSGFYLCAWSVLGNMNTEAFFGQGTRLTVV.

V and J are TRBV29-1 and TRBJ2-5; 10 bases map to TRBD1. The CDR3 is 13 residues long. V lost 3 bases, J lost 5 bases, and 3 bases stayed unmatched. Germline V gene sequence: CDR1 SQVTM, CDR2 ANQGSEA. DNA of the CDR3: TGCAGCGTTGAGGACAGGGGGAGGGAGACCCAGTACTTC. It specifies CSVEDRGRETQYF.

The chain carries TRBV6-2 or TRBV6-3 and TRBJ2-5, with a possible D match to TRBD1 (5 bases). CDR1 and CDR2 from the germline V gene are MNHEY and SVGEGT. This CDR3 is built from 14 residues. The ends were cut back, 5 bases at V and 5 bases at J, with 15 bases in the middle. This CDR3 is CASSRWQGLETQYF. The CDR3 nucleotides are TGTGCCAGCAGTCGGTGGCAGGGATTGGAGACCCAGTACTTC.

The rearrangement uses TRBV19 and TRBJ2-3, with TRBD2 matching over 7 bases. CDR3 length: 15 residues. With V trimmed by 6 bases and J by 1 base, 7 bases remained unmatched. Germline CDR1 reads LNHDA; CDR2 reads SQIVND (reference sequence). CDR3 DNA sequence: TGTGCCAGTAGCCCAGCGGGGTGGGGCACAGATACGCAGTATTTT. Its translation is CASSPAGWGTDTQYF. Combining the CDR3 with reference TRBV19 and TRBJ2-3 gives the whole variable domain DGGITQSPKYLFRKEGQNVTLSCEQNLNHDAMYWYRQDPGQGLRLIYYSQIVNDFQKGDIAEGYSVSREKKESFPLTVTSAQKNPTAFYLCASSPAGWGTDTQYFGPGTRLTVL.

The chain has TRBV27 and TRBJ1-1, with TRBD1 matching 10 bases. Germline CDR1 MNHEY, CDR2 SMNVEV (reference sequence). This CDR3 has 15 residues. The V and J ends lost 6 bases and 0 bases, in that order; junction bases with no gene match: 4. CDR3 coding DNA: TGTGCCAGCAGAAAGGGACAGGGGATGAACACTGAAGCTTTCTTT. It yields the protein CASRKGQGMNTEAFF.

V usage is TRBV3-1 (or the pseudogene TRBV3-2) and J usage is TRBJ1-1; 10 bases match TRBD1. This CDR3 is 15 amino acids long. CDR1 LGHDT and CDR2 YNNKEL come from the germline V gene (reference sequence). The trim removed 4 bases at V and 11 bases at J, leaving 13 bases unmatched. CDR3 loop: CASSPPGTGAPGAFF. For the CDR3, the DNA is TGTGCCAGCAGCCCTCCTGGGACAGGGGCACCCGGCGCTTTCTTT.

This clone is a singleton in its sample. This sequence joins TRBV5-5 and TRBJ1-1, with unresolved D. Trimming took off 4 bases at V and 0 bases at J, with 13 bases between the two ends. Germline V CDR1 and CDR2: SGHKS, YYEKEE (reference sequence). This CDR3 contains 15 residues. CDR3 sequence (DNA): TGTGCCAGCAGCGACAAGGAGGGCTTGAACACTGAAGCTTTCTTT. Its translation: CASSDKEGLNTEAFF.

V gene TRBV19 combines with J gene TRBJ2-4; 7 bases are shared with TRBD1. The CDR3 is 15 residues long. The V and J ends lost 5 bases and 3 bases, in that order; junction bases with no gene match: 7. Germline assignment: CDR1 LNHDA and CDR2 SQIVND (reference sequence). CDR3 nucleotides: TGTGCCAGTAGTCCCCAGGGGGTCTACAAAAACATTCAGTACTTC. Translated: CASSPQGVYKNIQYF.

The chain is built from TRBV15 and TRBJ2-7; no clear D. The germline V and J ends were trimmed by 5 bases and 0 bases, with 8 bases remaining between them. Germline loops: CDR1 LNHNV, CDR2 YYDKDF (reference sequence). There are 13 residues in the CDR3. The CDR3 here is CATSVHSSYEQYF. For the CDR3, the DNA is TGTGCCACCAGCGTGCACAGCTCCTACGAGCAGTACTTC.

This chain connects TRBV19 to TRBJ2-2, with D unclear. This CDR3 region has 13 residues. V shed 6 bases and J shed 1 base, with 6 bases lying between them. Germline V gene sequence: CDR1 LNHDA, CDR2 SQIVND (reference sequence). In DNA form, the CDR3 reads TGTGCCAGTAGCCTGCAGAACACCGGGGAGCTGTTTTTT. Protein: CASSLQNTGELFF.

The chain has TRBV29-1 and TRBJ1-4; D unclear. This CDR3 comprises 11 residues. Trimming stripped 3 bases from V and 5 bases from J, with 4 bases between. Per germline, CDR1 SQVTM and CDR2 ANQGSEA. DNA for the CDR3: TGCAGCGTTGAGCGAAATGAAAAACTGTTTTTT. Amino acid sequence: CSVERNEKLFF.

This chain uses TRBV28 with TRBJ2-1, with 9 bases fitting TRBD1. After removal of 2 bases from V and 4 bases from J, the junction contained 6 bases not matched to a gene. Per the germline V gene, CDR1 is MDHEN and CDR2 is SYDVKM. The CDR3 is made up of 16 amino acids. CDR3 nucleotide sequence: TGTGCCAGCAGTTTAACCGGACAGGGGAGGTACAATGAGCAGTTCTTC. It yields the protein CASSLTGQGRYNEQFF.

This clone was counted a single time. The chain's CDR3 is CASSQDRVGADTQYF. DNA of the CDR3: TGCGCCAGCAGCCAAGATAGAGTAGGTGCAGATACGCAGTATTTT. The rearrangement links TRBV4-1 to TRBJ2-3; D not certain. The V gene lost 0 bases and the J gene lost 4 bases, with 11 bases spanning the gap. The germline gives CDR1 MGHRA, CDR2 YSYEKL. The CDR3 runs to 15 residues.

The rearrangement joins TRBV5-4 to TRBJ1-1; maybe TRBD1 (6 bases). With 7 bases removed from V and 0 bases from J, the gap between germline ends came to 22 bases. Germline assignment: CDR1 SGHNT and CDR2 YYREEE (reference sequence). The CDR3 sequence is 17 residues long. The CDR3 sequence: CASHPRGAGSVNTEAFF. The CDR3 DNA reads as TGTGCCAGCCACCCTAGGGGGGCAGGGAGCGTGAACACTGAAGCTTTCTTT.

This chain connects TRBV19 to TRBJ2-7; 7 bases agree with TRBD1. The CDR3 is made up of 15 amino acids. V gave up 5 bases and J gave up 0 bases; unmatched junction bases: 7. The V gene's germline CDR1 is LNHDA and CDR2 SQIVND (reference sequence). CDR3 region: CASSGDSRSSYEQYF. The CDR3 DNA follows: TGTGCCAGTAGTGGGGACAGCCGAAGCTCCTACGAGCAGTACTTC.

As regards this clone: The junction does not match germline at one end; this may be a read error. This chain connects TRBV3-1 (or the pseudogene TRBV3-2) to TRBJ2-3; 8 nucleotides line up with TRBD1. Germline CDR1 is LGHDT and CDR2 is YNNKEL (reference sequence). CDR3 length equals 14 residues. The CDR3 reads CASREQGGTDTQYF. For the CDR3, the DNA is TGTGCAAGCAGGGAACAGGGGGGCACAGATACGCAGTATTTT.